The rows below give T cell receptor beta chains drawn from one sample of a study of cytomegalovirus exposure and HLA in healthy donors. The method was immunoSEQ multiplex PCR; TCRdb's version includes in-frame clones alone and lacks a portion of them. The sample holds around 150,000 clones, about two thirds seen once. The material sequenced was PBMCs. Receptors were obtained from a man aged 55 to 69 in good health and CMV-seronegative. Each CDR3 is given with its conserved first and last residue. D genes are given only for firm matches. Clone size is given for some rows only: seen once, a few or many times, or a class if the clone is expanded.

V gene,J gene,clone size,D gene,CDR3 protein,CDR3 DNA
TRBV29-1,TRBJ1-4,-,-,CSVGRQGGEKLFF,TGCAGCGTTGGGCGGCAGGGCGGAGAAAAACTGTTTTTT
TRBV28,TRBJ2-7,few,-,CASSSLYFYEQYF,TGTGCCAGCAGTTCGCTTTACTTCTACGAGCAGTACTTC
TRBV2,TRBJ1-6,-,TRBD1,CASRVGTGDYNSPLHF,TGTGCCAGCAGAGTGGGGACAGGGGATTATAATTCACCCCTCCACTTT
TRBV29-1,TRBJ2-1,-,TRBD2,CSVAGGLPLGNEQFF,TGCAGCGTTGCGGGGGGACTACCCCTTGGGAATGAGCAGTTCTTC
TRBV6-6,TRBJ2-3,-,TRBD2,CASGLAGGDADTQYF,TGTGCCAGCGGACTAGCGGGAGGGGATGCAGATACGCAGTATTTT
TRBV2,TRBJ2-1,-,-,CASSPEWVGGNEQFF,TGTGCCAGCAGCCCCGAGTGGGTAGGGGGTAATGAGCAGTTCTTC
TRBV5-4,TRBJ1-4,-,TRBD1,CASSLGQGGHEKLFF,TGTGCCAGCAGCTTAGGACAGGGGGGCCATGAAAAACTGTTTTTT
TRBV18,TRBJ2-5,-,TRBD2,CASSPLGASGPKETQYF,TGTGCCAGCTCACCTCTCGGGGCTAGCGGGCCCAAAGAGACCCAGTACTTC
TRBV29-1,TRBJ2-1,-,TRBD1,CSVAWTGSSYNEQFF,TGCAGCGTAGCCTGGACAGGGAGCTCCTACAATGAGCAGTTCTTC
TRBV7-2,TRBJ2-1,few,TRBD2,CASSGTSVYNEQFF,TGTGCCAGCAGCGGGACTAGCGTCTACAATGAGCAGTTCTTC
TRBV4-2,TRBJ1-5,-,-,CASSQDWHSNQPQHF,TGTGCCAGCAGCCAAGATTGGCATAGCAATCAGCCCCAGCATTTT
TRBV19,TRBJ2-1,-,TRBD2,CASSILTSVWNEQFF,TGTGCCAGTAGTATTCTGACTAGCGTGTGGAATGAGCAGTTCTTC
TRBV10-3,TRBJ2-1,-,TRBD2,CAISKAGVGNEQFF,TGTGCCATCAGTAAAGCGGGAGTGGGTAATGAGCAGTTCTTC
TRBV28,TRBJ2-7,-,TRBD2,CASRRQSLFGTSGSYEQYF,TGTGCCAGCAGGCGACAGAGTCTTTTCGGGACTAGCGGCTCCTACGAGCAGTACTTC
TRBV7-2,TRBJ1-2,-,-,CASSQGQDPISYGYTF,TGTGCCAGCAGCCAGGGCCAGGACCCGATAAGCTATGGCTACACCTTC
TRBV15,TRBJ2-7,-,-,CATSSSRGTKGYEQYF,TGTGCCACCAGCAGTTCCCGGGGGACCAAAGGCTACGAGCAGTACTTC
TRBV5-5,TRBJ2-7,-,TRBD2,CASSLGLAGGPSYEQYF,TGTGCCAGCAGCTTGGGGCTAGCGGGAGGACCGTCCTACGAGCAGTACTTC
TRBV28,TRBJ2-6,-,TRBD2,CASSFSLAGGPILVGANVLTF,TGTGCCAGCAGTTTCTCCCTAGCGGGAGGGCCAATACTTGTTGGGGCCAACGTCCTGACTTTC
TRBV7-8,TRBJ1-4,-,-,CASSLLDSGANEKLFF,TGTGCCAGCAGCTTACTGGACAGTGGAGCTAATGAAAAACTGTTTTTT
TRBV6-1,TRBJ2-3,-,-,CASSEPGSSTDTQYF,TGTGCCAGCAGTGAACCGGGATCTAGCACAGATACGCAGTATTTT
TRBV19,TRBJ2-2,-,-,CASMEEVNTGELFF,TGTGCCAGTATGGAGGAAGTGAACACCGGGGAGCTGTTTTTT
TRBV27,TRBJ2-5,-,TRBD2,CASSLGGRAGETQYF,TGTGCCAGCAGTTTAGGTGGGAGGGCCGGGGAGACCCAGTACTTC
TRBV18,TRBJ2-7,-,-,CASSVTGSEQYF,TGTGCCAGCTCAGTCACAGGGAGCGAGCAGTACTTC
TRBV14,TRBJ2-5,few,-,CASSQIRGPETQYF,TGTGCCAGCAGCCAAATCAGGGGACCGGAGACCCAGTACTTC
TRBV19,TRBJ1-5,few,TRBD1,CASSIGTGKAYSNQPQHF,TGTGCCAGTAGTATAGGGACAGGGAAAGCTTATAGCAATCAGCCCCAGCATTTT
TRBV30,TRBJ1-5,once,-,CAWTDGGRSNQPQHF,TGTGCCTGGACCGATGGGGGCAGGAGCAATCAGCCCCAGCATTTT
TRBV7-2,TRBJ2-7,-,TRBD1,CASSLDWDRGPDYEQYF,TGTGCCAGCAGCTTAGATTGGGACAGGGGACCTGACTACGAGCAGTACTTC
TRBV4-3,TRBJ2-7,few,TRBD2,CASSQESRGEEYEQYF,TGCGCCAGCAGCCAAGAGAGTCGGGGGGAAGAGTACGAGCAGTACTTC
TRBV6-5,TRBJ2-7,-,TRBD2,CASSGPAGENEQYF,TGTGCCAGCAGTGGGCCGGCGGGAGAAAACGAGCAGTACTTC
TRBV4-3,TRBJ2-7,-,TRBD2,CASSQDFASGAYEQYF,TGCGCCAGCAGCCAAGATTTCGCTAGCGGAGCCTACGAGCAGTACTTC
TRBV9,TRBJ2-1,few,-,CASSVAVAVVENEQFF,TGTGCCAGCAGCGTAGCCGTAGCGGTAGTTGAGAATGAGCAGTTCTTC
TRBV5-4,TRBJ2-1,few,TRBD2,CASSFRLAGGSDEQFF,TGTGCCAGCAGCTTCCGTTTAGCGGGAGGTTCAGATGAGCAGTTCTTC